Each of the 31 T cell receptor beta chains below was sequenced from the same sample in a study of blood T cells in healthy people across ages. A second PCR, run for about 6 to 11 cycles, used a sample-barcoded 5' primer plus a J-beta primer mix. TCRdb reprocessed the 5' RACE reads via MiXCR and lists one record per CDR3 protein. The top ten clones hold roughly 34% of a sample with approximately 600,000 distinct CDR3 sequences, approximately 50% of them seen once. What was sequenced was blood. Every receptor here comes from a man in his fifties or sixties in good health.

CDR3 amino acids: CSALTGGDEKLFF. CDR3 bases: TGCAGTGCGCTGACAGGGGGTGATGAAAAACTGTTTTTT. The chain is built from TRBV20-1 and TRBJ1-4; 9 bases align to TRBD1. CDR1 DFQATT and CDR2 SNEGSKA come from the germline V gene (reference sequence). With 6 bases clipped from V and 6 bases from J, the junction kept 5 bases outside the gene matches. The CDR3 totals 13 residues.

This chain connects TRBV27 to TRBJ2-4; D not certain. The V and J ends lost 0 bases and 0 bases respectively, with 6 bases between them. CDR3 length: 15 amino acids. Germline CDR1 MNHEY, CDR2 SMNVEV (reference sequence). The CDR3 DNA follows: TGTGCCAGCAGTTTATCGGTAGTAGCCAAAAACATTCAGTACTTC. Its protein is CASSLSVVAKNIQYF.

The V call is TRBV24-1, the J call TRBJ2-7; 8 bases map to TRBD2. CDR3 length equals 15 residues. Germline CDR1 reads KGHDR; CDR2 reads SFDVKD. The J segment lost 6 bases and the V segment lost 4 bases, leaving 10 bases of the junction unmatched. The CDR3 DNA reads TGTGCCACCAGTGACTCCGGGACTAGTTTAGCCGAGCAGTACTTC. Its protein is CATSDSGTSLAEQYF.

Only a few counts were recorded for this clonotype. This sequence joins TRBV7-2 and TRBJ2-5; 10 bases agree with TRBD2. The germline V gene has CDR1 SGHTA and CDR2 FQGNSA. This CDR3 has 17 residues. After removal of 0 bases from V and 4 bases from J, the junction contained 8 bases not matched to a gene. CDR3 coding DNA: TGTGCCAGCAGCTTAGCGCTGGCTAGCGGGGGTCGAGAGACCCAGTACTTC. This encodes CASSLALASGGRETQYF. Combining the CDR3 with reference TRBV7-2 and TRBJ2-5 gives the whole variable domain GAGVSQSPSNKVTEKGKDVELRCDPISGHTALYWYRQSLGQGLEFLIYFQGNSAPDKSGLPSDRFSAERTGGSVSTLTIQRTQQEDSAVYLCASSLALASGGRETQYFGPGTRLLVL.

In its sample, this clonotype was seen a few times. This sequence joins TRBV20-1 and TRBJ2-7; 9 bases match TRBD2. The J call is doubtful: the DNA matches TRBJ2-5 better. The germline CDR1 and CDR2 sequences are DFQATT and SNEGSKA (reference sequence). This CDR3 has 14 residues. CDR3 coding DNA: TGCAGTGTCACGCGGGGGGGCGGGACAGAGACCCAGTACTTC. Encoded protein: CSVTRGGGTETQYF.

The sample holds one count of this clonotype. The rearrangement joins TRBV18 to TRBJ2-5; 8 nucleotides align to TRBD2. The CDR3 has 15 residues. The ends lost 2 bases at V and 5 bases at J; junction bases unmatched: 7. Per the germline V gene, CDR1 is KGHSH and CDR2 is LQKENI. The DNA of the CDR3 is TGTGCCAGCTCACCAGTCGGGACTAGAAGGGAGACCCAGTACTTC. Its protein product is CASSPVGTRRETQYF. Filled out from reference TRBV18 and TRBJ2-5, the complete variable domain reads NAGVMQNPRHLVRRRGQEARLRCSPMKGHSHVYWYRQLPEEGLKFMVYLQKENIIDESGMPKERFSAEFPKEGPSILRIQQVVRGDSAAYFCASSPVGTRRETQYFGPGTRLLVL.

CDR3 DNA: TGCAGCGTTGTGGTCGTGGAGACCCAGTACTTC. Translating it yields CSVVVVETQYF. The chain is built from TRBV29-1 and TRBJ2-5, with D hard to call. The germline V gene has CDR1 SQVTM and CDR2 ANQGSEA. V was pared by 4 bases and J by 5 bases, with 8 bases between. The CDR3 has 11 residues.

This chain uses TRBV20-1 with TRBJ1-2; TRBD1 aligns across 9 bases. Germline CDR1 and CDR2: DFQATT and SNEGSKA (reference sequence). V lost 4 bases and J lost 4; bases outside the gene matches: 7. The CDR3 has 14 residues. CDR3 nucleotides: TGCAGTGCTACCACAGGGGGCGTCGGCTATGGCTACACCTTC. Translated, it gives CSATTGGVGYGYTF.

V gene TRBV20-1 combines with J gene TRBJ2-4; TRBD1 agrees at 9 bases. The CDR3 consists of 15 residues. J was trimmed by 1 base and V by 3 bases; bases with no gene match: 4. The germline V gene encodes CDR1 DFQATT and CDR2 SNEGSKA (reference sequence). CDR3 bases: TGCAGTGCTAGGACGGGGACAGGGGCCAAAAACATTCAGTACTTC. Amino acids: CSARTGTGAKNIQYF.

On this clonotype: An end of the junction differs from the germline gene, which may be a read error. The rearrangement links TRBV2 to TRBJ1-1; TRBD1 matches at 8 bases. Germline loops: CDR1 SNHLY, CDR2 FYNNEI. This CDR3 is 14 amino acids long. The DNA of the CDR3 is TGTGCCAGCAGCCCCCGGACAGGGAACGCTGAAGCTTTCTTT. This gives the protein CASSPRTGNAEAFF.

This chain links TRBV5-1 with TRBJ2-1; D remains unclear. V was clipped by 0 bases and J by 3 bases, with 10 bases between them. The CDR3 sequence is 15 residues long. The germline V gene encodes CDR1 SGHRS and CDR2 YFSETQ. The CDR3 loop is CASSLDWDFYNEQFF. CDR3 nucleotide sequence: TGCGCCAGCAGCTTGGACTGGGATTTCTACAATGAGCAGTTCTTC.

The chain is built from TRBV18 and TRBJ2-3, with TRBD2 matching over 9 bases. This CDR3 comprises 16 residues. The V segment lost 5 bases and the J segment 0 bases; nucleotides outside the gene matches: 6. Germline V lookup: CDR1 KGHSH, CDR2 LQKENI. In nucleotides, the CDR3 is TGTGCCAGCTCATCAGGACTAGCGCTGAGCACAGATACGCAGTATTTT. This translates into CASSSGLALSTDTQYF. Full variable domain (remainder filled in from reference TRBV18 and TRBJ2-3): NAGVMQNPRHLVRRRGQEARLRCSPMKGHSHVYWYRQLPEEGLKFMVYLQKENIIDESGMPKERFSAEFPKEGPSILRIQQVVRGDSAAYFCASSSGLALSTDTQYFGPGTRLTVL.

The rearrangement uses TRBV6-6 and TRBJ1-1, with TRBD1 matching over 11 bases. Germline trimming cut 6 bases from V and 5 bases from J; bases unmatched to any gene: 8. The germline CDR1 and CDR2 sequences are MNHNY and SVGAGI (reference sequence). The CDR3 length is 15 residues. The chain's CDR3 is CASRAGQGAPTEAFF. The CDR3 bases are TGTGCCAGCAGGGCTGGACAGGGGGCGCCTACTGAAGCTTTCTTT.

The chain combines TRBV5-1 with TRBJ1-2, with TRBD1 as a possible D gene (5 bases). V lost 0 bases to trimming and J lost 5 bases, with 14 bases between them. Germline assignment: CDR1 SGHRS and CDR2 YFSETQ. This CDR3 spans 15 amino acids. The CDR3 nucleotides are TGCGCCAGCAGCTTGGATCAGGGACGGATATATGGCTACACCTTC. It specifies CASSLDQGRIYGYTF.

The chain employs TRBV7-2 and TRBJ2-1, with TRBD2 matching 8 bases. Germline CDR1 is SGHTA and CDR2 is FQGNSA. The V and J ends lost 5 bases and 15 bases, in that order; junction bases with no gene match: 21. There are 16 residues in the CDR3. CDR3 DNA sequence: TGTGCCAGCAGCACCCGGACTAGCCCATCCATTGGGGAGGGGTTCTTC. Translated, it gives CASSTRTSPSIGEGFF.

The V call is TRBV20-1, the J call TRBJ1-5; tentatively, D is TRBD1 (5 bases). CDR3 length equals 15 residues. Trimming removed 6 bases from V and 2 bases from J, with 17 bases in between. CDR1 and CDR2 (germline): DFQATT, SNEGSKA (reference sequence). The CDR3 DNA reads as TGCAGTGCCGCCTCGGGGGATAGTCGCAATCAGCCCCAGCATTTT. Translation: CSAASGDSRNQPQHF.

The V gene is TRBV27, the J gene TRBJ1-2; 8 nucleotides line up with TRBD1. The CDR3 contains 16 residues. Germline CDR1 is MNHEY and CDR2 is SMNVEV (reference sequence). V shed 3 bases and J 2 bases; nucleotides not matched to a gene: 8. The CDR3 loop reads CASSFWTGSKNYGYTF. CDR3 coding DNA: TGTGCCAGCAGTTTCTGGACAGGGTCAAAAAACTATGGCTACACCTTC.

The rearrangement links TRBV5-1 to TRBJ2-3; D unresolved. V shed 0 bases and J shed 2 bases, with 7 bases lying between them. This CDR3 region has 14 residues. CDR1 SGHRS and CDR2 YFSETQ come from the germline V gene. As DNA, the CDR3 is TGCGCCAGCAGCTTGGTCTACAACACAGATACGCAGTATTTT. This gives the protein CASSLVYNTDTQYF.

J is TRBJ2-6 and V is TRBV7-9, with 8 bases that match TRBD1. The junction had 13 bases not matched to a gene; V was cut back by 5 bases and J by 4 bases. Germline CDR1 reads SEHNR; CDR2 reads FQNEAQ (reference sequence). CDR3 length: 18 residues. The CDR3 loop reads CASSRGNRGLQGANVLTF. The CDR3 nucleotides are TGTGCCAGCAGCCGCGGGAACAGGGGGTTACAGGGGGCCAACGTCCTGACTTTC.

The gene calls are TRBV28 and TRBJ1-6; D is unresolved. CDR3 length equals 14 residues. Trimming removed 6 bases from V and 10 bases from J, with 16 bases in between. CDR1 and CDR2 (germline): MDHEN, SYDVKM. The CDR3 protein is CASSSPAPGSPLHF. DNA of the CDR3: TGTGCCAGCAGCTCCCCGGCGCCGGGATCACCCCTCCACTTT.

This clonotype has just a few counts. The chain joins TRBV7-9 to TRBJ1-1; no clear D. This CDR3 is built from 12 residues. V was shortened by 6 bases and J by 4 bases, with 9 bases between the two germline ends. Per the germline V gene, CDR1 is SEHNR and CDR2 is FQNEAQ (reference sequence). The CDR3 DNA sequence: TGTGCCAGCAGTGCACTCGTCACTGAAGCTTTCTTT. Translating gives CASSALVTEAFF.

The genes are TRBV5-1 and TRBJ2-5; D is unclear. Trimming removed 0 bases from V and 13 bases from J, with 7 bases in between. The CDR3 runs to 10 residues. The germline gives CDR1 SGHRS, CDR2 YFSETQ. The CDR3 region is CASSLEIRYF. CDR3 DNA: TGCGCCAGCAGCTTGGAGATTAGGTACTTC.

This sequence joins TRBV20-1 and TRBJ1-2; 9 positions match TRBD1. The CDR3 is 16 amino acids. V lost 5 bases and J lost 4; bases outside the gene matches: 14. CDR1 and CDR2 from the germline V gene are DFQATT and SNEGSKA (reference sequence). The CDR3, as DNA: TGCAGTGCTCAGATCGTTACAGGGGGCCAAGGCTATGGCTACACCTTC. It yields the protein CSAQIVTGGQGYGYTF.

This CDR3 reads CASSYSNPGQGYEQYF. The DNA for the CDR3 is TGTGCCAGCAGTTACTCCAACCCCGGACAGGGCTACGAGCAGTACTTC. The chain is built from TRBV6-5 and TRBJ2-4; 8 nucleotides align to TRBD1. The J call may be in error: the DNA end matches TRBJ2-7 better. The germline gives CDR1 MNHEY, CDR2 SVGAGI. The CDR3 sequence is 16 residues long.

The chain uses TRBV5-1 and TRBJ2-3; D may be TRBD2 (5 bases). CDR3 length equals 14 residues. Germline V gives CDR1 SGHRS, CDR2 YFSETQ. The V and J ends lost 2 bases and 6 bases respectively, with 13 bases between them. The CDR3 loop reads CASSLPAVADTQYF. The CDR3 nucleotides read TGCGCCAGCAGCTTACCAGCGGTCGCTGATACGCAGTATTTT.

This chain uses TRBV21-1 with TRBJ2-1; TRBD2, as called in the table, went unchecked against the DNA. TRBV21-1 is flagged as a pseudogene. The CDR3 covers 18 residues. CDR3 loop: CASSKARDSRRFYNEQFF. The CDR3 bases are TGTGCCAGCAGCAAAGCGCGGGACTCCCGTAGGTTCTACAATGAGCAGTTCTTC.

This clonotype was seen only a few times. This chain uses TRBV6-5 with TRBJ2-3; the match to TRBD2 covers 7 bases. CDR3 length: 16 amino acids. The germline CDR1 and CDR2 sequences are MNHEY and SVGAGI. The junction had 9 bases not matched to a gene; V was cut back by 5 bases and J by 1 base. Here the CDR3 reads CASSPRGAGGTDTQYF. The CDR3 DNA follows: TGTGCCAGCAGTCCCCGTGGGGCGGGGGGCACAGATACGCAGTATTTT.

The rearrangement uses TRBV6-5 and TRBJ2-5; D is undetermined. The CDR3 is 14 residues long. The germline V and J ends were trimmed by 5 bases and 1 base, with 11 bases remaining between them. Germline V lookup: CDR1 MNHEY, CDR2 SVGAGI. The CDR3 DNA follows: TGTGCCAGCAGTCGCCTTTTGGTCCAAGAGACCCAGTACTTC. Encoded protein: CASSRLLVQETQYF.

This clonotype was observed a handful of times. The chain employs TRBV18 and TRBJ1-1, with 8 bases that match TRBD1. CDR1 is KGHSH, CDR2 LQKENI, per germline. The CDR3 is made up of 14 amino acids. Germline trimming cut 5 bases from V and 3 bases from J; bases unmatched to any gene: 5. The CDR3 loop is CASSSTGVDTEAFF. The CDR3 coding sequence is TGTGCCAGCTCATCGACAGGGGTGGACACTGAAGCTTTCTTT.

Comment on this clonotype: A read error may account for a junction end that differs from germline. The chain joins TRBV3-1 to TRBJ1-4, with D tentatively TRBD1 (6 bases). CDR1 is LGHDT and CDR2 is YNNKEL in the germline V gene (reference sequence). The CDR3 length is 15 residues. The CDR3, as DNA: TGTGCCAGCAGTCAAGATGTACAGGGAATTGGAAAACTGTTTTTT. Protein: CASSQDVQGIGKLFF.

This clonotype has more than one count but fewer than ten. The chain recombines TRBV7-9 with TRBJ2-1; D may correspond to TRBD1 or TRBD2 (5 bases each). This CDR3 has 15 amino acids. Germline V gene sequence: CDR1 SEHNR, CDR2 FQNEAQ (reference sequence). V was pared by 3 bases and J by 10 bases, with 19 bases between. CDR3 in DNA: TGTGCCAGCAGCTTGAGGGCAGGACCAGAGGGGGAGCAGTTCTTC. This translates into CASSLRAGPEGEQFF.